This T cell receptor beta chain was obtained from a study of regulatory T cells in long-lasting Graves disease. At least ten counts were recorded for this clonotype. Its specificity is unknown. Through Arm-PCR of CDR3 regions and iRepertoire HTBI primers, TCR beta libraries were built. TCRdb passed the multiplex PCR reads through MiXCR, listing each CDR3 protein once. The sample shows around 320,000 distinct CDR3 sequences, over 15% of them seen only once. Documented time point: newly diagnosed GD, antithyroid drugs for less than 3 months. Scientists built the TCR library using RNA that was extracted from PBMCs. An endocrinology department in Xi'an, China, supplied the patients. Study-wide results and caveats: Newly diagnosed patients had higher TCR diversity than persistent Graves' patients did.

The germline V gene encodes CDR1 SGHRS and CDR2 YFSETQ. The CDR3 loop spans 11 amino acids. The V end was cut by 4 bases, the J end by 5 bases, with 5 bases between. The data were also submitted as part of a second study, on T cells in Graves' hyperthyroidism and ophthalmopathy. That work contributes: Initially, a first-round RT-PCR of the TCR CDR3 employed the HTBI primer set.

The sample consisted of peripheral blood mononuclear cells (PBMCs), taken at new diagnosis, from a patient treated with antithyroid drugs. The clonotype was recovered from a middle-aged man with Graves disease. The chain is built from TRBV5-1 and TRBJ2-3; D possibly corresponds to TRBD2 (5 bases). DNA of the CDR3: TGCGCCAGCAGCCGGGGAGATACGCAGTATTTT. This codes for CASSRGDTQYF. The full variable domain, its missing parts supplied by reference TRBV5-1 and TRBJ2-3, is KAGVTQTPRYLIKTRGQQVTLSCSPISGHRSVSWYQQTPGQGLQFLFEYFSETQRNKGNFPGRFSGRQFSNSRSEMNVSTLELGDSALYLCASSRGDTQYFGPGTRLTVL.